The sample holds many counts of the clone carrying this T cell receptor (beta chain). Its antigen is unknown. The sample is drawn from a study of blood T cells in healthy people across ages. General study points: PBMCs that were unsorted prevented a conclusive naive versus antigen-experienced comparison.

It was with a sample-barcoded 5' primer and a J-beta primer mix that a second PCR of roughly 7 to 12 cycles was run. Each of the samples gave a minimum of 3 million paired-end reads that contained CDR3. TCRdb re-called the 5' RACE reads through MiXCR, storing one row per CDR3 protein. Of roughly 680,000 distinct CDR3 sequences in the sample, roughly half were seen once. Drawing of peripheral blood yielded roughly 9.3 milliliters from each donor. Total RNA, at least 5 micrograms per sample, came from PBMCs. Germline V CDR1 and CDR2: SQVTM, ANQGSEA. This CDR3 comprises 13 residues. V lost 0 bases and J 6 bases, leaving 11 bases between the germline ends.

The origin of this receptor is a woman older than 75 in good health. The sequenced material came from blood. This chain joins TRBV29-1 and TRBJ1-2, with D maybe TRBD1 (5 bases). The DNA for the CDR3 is TGCAGCGTTGAAGATCGCAGGGAGGATGGCTACACCTTC. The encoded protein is CSVEDRREDGYTF.